The rows below give T cell receptor beta chains drawn from one sample of a study of T cells after somatic rescue of genetic block. Assay: immunoSEQ multiplex PCR; the TCRdb copy retains only in-frame clones and omits some. This sample has 9,500 to 12,000 clones, with around 84% found just once. Sequenced sample: peripheral blood mononuclear cells (PBMCs). The receptors were gathered from a boy aged 5 to 17. Both conserved end residues are part of each CDR3. The D gene is left open where the match is weak. Size values are once, few and many counts, or a class for expanded clones, and some rows have none.

v_gene	j_gene	abundance	d_gene	CDR3nt	CDR3aa
TRBV13	TRBJ1-1	-	-	TGTGCCAGCACCCCCCGGGACAAAGTAATGAACACTGAAGCTTTCTTT	CASTPRDKVMNTEAFF
TRBV7-2	TRBJ2-1	once	TRBD2	TGTGCCAGTGCTTTCTGGGAGGGTTCCAATGAGCAGTTCTTC	CASAFWEGSNEQFF
TRBV9	TRBJ2-3	few	-	TGTGCCAGCACCACGGGGGCTGGAGGGGGGCGAGATACGCAGTATTTT	CASTTGAGGGRDTQYF
TRBV5-1	TRBJ1-4	-	-	TGCGCCAGCAGCAAGGGCGCAACTAATGAAAAACTGTTTTTT	CASSKGATNEKLFF
TRBV7-8	TRBJ1-1	-	-	TGTGCCAGCAGCTTAGCGGGAGGGGCGCGTGGTGAAGCTTTCTTT	CASSLAGGARGEAFF
TRBV27	TRBJ1-2	-	TRBD1	TGTGCCAGCGGGGACAGGGCCTATGGCTACACCTTC	CASGDRAYGYTF
TRBV6-5	TRBJ1-1	-	TRBD1	TGTGCCAGCAGTTACCCGGGGGGGACAGGGAACACTGAAGCTTTCTTT	CASSYPGGTGNTEAFF
TRBV5-3	TRBJ2-1	-	-	TGTGCCAGAAGCTTCGACTGGCGGTACAATGAGCAGTTCTTC	CARSFDWRYNEQFF
TRBV4-2	TRBJ2-6	once	TRBD1	TGTGCCAGCAGCCAAGTCAACTCCGGGACAGGGGTGTCTGGGGCCAACGTCCTGACTTTC	CASSQVNSGTGVSGANVLTF
TRBV7-8	TRBJ2-7	-	TRBD1	TGTGCCAGCAGCTTAGGGGGACAGGGGTTGGACGAGCAGTACTTC	CASSLGGQGLDEQYF
TRBV27	TRBJ2-1	-	TRBD2	TGTGCCAGCAGTTTTGGACTAGCGGGAGGGCATAATGAGCAGTTCTTC	CASSFGLAGGHNEQFF
TRBV21-1	TRBJ2-3	-	-	TGTGCCAGCAGCAAAGTATCAGGGGAAACAGATACGCAGTATTTT	CASSKVSGETDTQYF
TRBV7-9	TRBJ2-7	-	-	TGTGCCAGCAGCCCGGACAGGACTATCTCCTACGAGCAGTACTTC	CASSPDRTISYEQYF
TRBV9	TRBJ2-5	-	TRBD2	TGTGCCAGCAGCGTAGGGCGGGGGAACATCCAAGAGACCCAGTACTTC	CASSVGRGNIQETQYF
TRBV7-8	TRBJ1-6	-	-	TGTGCCAGCAGCAATAGGGTTCAGAGCTCCTATAATTCACCCCTCCACTTT	CASSNRVQSSYNSPLHF
TRBV7-8	TRBJ1-5	-	-	TGTGCCAGCGGGACTGATTACAATCAGCCCCAGCATTTT	CASGTDYNQPQHF
TRBV2	TRBJ2-7	once	-	TGTGCCAGCAGTGTCACCCCGCCAACAAGAGCCGAGCAGTACTTC	CASSVTPPTRAEQYF
TRBV2	TRBJ2-5	-	-	TGTGCCAGCCGGGGGGACAGTCGAGGGCAAGAGACCCAGTACTTC	CASRGDSRGQETQYF
TRBV25-1	TRBJ2-5	-	-	TGTGCCAGCAGCCCCAAGGAGACCCAGTACTTC	CASSPKETQYF
TRBV5-1	TRBJ2-1	-	TRBD1	TGCGCCAGCAGCTTGGCCGGGGGACAGGGCATTAGGGAGCAGTTCTTC	CASSLAGGQGIREQFF
TRBV27	TRBJ1-1	-	-	TGTGCCAGCAGCTCCTGGGGCATGAACACTGAAGCTTTCTTT	CASSSWGMNTEAFF
TRBV7-6	TRBJ1-2	few	TRBD1	TGTGCCAGCAGCTTCGGGACAGCCGACTATGGCTACACCTTC	CASSFGTADYGYTF
TRBV20-1	TRBJ2-1	-	-	TGCAGTTGGGCCCAGGAGAATGAGCAGTTCTTC	CSWAQENEQFF
TRBV19	TRBJ1-2	-	-	TGTGCCAGTAGTATTCAGGGTTCGGACTATGGCTACACCTTC	CASSIQGSDYGYTF
TRBV7-9	TRBJ2-7	-	-	TGTGCCAGCAGCTCCGGACTTTTCTACGAGCAGTACTTC	CASSSGLFYEQYF
TRBV11-2	TRBJ2-7	-	-	TGTGCCAGCAGCTTAGGGGGGTCCTACGAGCAGTACTTC	CASSLGGSYEQYF
TRBV4-3	TRBJ1-2	-	TRBD1	TGCGCCAGCAGCCAAGATGGGGGGACAGGGGATGGCTACACCTTC	CASSQDGGTGDGYTF
TRBV27	TRBJ2-1	once	TRBD1	TGTGCCAGCAAAGGACAGGGGTGGACCTACAATGAGCAGTTCTTC	CASKGQGWTYNEQFF
TRBV27	TRBJ2-5	-	-	TGTGCCAGCAGTTTAACGGGTATAAAGACCCAGTACTTC	CASSLTGIKTQYF
TRBV11-1	TRBJ2-7	-	TRBD1	TGTGCCAGCAGCTCCGGACAGGGAGCGTACGAGCAGTACTTC	CASSSGQGAYEQYF
TRBV29-1	TRBJ1-6	-	-	TGCGCCTCTGGATCCTATAATTCACCCCTCCACTTT	CASGSYNSPLHF
TRBV2	TRBJ1-2	-	-	TGTGCCAGCAGTGGGCAGGGCGCTAGAAAGGGCTACACCTTC	CASSGQGARKGYTF
TRBV5-1	TRBJ2-1	-	TRBD2	TGCGCCAGCAGCCCAGGGACTAGCGGGGCCTACAATGAGCAGTTCTTC	CASSPGTSGAYNEQFF
TRBV7-3	TRBJ1-2	-	-	TGTGCCAGCAGCTTAATTGGGGAGGCTAACTATGGCTACACCTTC	CASSLIGEANYGYTF
TRBV27	TRBJ1-5	-	-	TGTGCCAGCAGTTTAGGCAGTAGCAATCAGCCCCAGCATTTT	CASSLGSSNQPQHF
TRBV18	TRBJ2-3	-	-	TGTGCCAGCTCACGGGGGCCACGAAGAGACACAGATACGCAGTATTTT	CASSRGPRRDTDTQYF
TRBV2	TRBJ1-4	few	-	TGTGCCAGCAGTGCCGAGGGGTCCACTAATGAAAAACTGTTTTTT	CASSAEGSTNEKLFF
TRBV5-6	TRBJ2-7	-	-	TGTGCCAGCAGCTTGGATTTGACGGGGCTTATCGAGCAGTACTTC	CASSLDLTGLIEQYF
TRBV4-3	TRBJ2-2	few	-	TGCGCCTTTGTGGGTAGCGATGTTACCGGGGAGCTGTTTTTT	CAFVGSDVTGELFF
TRBV6-6	TRBJ1-2	-	-	TGTGCTAGCAGTTACTCGGGGGGCGAGGGCTACACCTTC	CASSYSGGEGYTF
TRBV6-5	TRBJ2-7	-	TRBD2	TGTGCCAGCAGTATTCGGGGGGGGCGCGACGAGCAGTACTTC	CASSIRGGRDEQYF
TRBV7-9	TRBJ1-2	-	-	TGTGCCAGCAGCTTAAATAGGGACGGCTACACCTTC	CASSLNRDGYTF
TRBV4-3	TRBJ2-7	-	-	TGCGCCAGCAGCCAATGGAGGTCCGGGGGCAGGGAGCAGTACTTC	CASSQWRSGGREQYF
TRBV5-1	TRBJ2-4	few	-	TGCGCCAGCAGCCTGGAGTCGAGCATTCAGTACTTC	CASSLESSIQYF
TRBV6-5	TRBJ1-6	-	-	TGTGCCGCCCACCCCCTAAACTATAATTCACCCCTCCACTTT	CAAHPLNYNSPLHF
TRBV20-1	TRBJ2-5	-	-	TGCAGTGCTACGGGTCAAGAGACCCAGTACTTC	CSATGQETQYF
TRBV11-3	TRBJ2-5	-	TRBD2	TGTGCCAGCAGCCTGGGACTAGCGGTAGAGACCCAGTACTTC	CASSLGLAVETQYF
TRBV10-1	TRBJ2-1	-	-	TGCGCCAGCAGTGAGAACCATAAAGGGGGGATGCAGTTCTTC	CASSENHKGGMQFF
TRBV7-7	TRBJ2-5	-	-	TGTGCCAGCAGCCGGGACTCTCAAGAGACCCAGTACTTC	CASSRDSQETQYF
TRBV5-1	TRBJ2-7	-	TRBD1	TGCGCCAGCAGCTTAGGACAGGGGGCTTTGCACTACGAGCAGTACTTC	CASSLGQGALHYEQYF
TRBV9	TRBJ2-5	-	-	TGTGCCAGCAGCGTACTCGCGGGGCAAGAGACCCAGTACTTC	CASSVLAGQETQYF
TRBV19	TRBJ1-1	few	TRBD1	TGTGCCAGTAGTATTTCAGTTGGCAGGGGGCTGACTGAAGCTTTCTTT	CASSISVGRGLTEAFF
TRBV4-1	TRBJ2-1	-	TRBD2	TGCGCCAGCAGCCAAGATCGCCCTAGCGGGTGGGAGCAGTTCTTC	CASSQDRPSGWEQFF
TRBV29-1	TRBJ2-2	-	-	TGCAGCGTTGAAGATCGCTCGACCGGGGAGCTGTTTTTT	CSVEDRSTGELFF